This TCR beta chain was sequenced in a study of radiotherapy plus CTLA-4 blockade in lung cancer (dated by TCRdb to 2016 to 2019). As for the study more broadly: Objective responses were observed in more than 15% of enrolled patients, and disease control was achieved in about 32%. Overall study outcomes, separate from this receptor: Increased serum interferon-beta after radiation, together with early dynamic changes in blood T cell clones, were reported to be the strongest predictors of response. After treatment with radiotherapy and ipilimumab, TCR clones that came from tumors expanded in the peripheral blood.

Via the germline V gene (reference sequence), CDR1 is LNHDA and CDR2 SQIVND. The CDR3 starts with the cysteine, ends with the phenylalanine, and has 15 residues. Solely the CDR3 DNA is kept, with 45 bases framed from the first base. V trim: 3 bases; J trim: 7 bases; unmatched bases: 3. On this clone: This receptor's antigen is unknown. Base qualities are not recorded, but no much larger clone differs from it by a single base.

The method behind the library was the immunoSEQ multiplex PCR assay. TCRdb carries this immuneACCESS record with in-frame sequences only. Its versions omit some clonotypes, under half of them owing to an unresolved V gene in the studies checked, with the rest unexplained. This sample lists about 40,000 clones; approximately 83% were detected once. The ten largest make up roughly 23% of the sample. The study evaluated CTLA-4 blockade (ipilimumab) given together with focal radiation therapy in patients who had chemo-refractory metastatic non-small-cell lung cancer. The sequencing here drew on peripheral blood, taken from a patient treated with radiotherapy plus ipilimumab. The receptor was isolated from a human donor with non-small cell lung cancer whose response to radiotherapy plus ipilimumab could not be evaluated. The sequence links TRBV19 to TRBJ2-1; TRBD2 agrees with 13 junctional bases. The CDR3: CASSMGTSGVNEQFF. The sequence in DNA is TGTGCCAGTAGTATGGGGACTAGCGGGGTGAATGAGCAGTTCTTC. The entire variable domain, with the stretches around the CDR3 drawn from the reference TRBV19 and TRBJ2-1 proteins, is DGGITQSPKYLFRKEGQNVTLSCEQNLNHDAMYWYRQDPGQGLRLIYYSQIVNDFQKGDIAEGYSVSREKKESFPLTVTSAQKNPTAFYLCASSMGTSGVNEQFFGPGTRLTVL.